This paragraph reports one T cell receptor (beta chain). With V trimmed by 4 bases and J by 4 bases, 14 bases remained unmatched. Germline loops: CDR1 SGHTA, CDR2 FQGNSA. The CDR3 consists of 17 residues. TCRdb keeps only in-frame clones here, not all; method: immunoSEQ multiplex PCR. Of 1,500,000 or so clones listed, approximately 98.5% are singletons. Every donor, a Caucasian adult, lived in Nashville, Tennessee. The record originates from a study of shared clonotypes between healthy human individuals. The chain recombines TRBV7-2 with TRBJ2-5; 8 nucleotides align to TRBD1. The sample consisted of naive CD4+ T cells sorted from blood. As for subset: CD45RA+ positively selected. This receptor was identified in a man aged 25-45 years in good health. The CDR3 loop reads CASSSRRTQGALETQYF. The CDR3 DNA sequence: TGTGCCAGCAGCTCGCGACGAACCCAGGGGGCTTTAGAGACCCAGTACTTC.